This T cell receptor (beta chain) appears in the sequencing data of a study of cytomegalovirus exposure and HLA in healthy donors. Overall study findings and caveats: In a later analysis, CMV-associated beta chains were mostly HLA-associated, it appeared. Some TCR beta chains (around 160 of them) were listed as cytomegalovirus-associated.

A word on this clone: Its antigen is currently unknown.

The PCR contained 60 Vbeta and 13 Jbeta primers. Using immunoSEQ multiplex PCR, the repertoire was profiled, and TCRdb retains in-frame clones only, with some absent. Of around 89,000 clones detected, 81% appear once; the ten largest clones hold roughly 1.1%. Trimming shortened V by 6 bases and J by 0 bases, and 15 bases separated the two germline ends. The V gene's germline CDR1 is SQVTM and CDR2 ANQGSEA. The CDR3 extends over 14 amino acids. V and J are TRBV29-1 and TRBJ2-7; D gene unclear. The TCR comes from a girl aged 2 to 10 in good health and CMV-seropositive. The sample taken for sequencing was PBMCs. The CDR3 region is CSVPLAESSYEQYF. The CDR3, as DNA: TGCAGCGTACCCCTGGCGGAATCCTCCTACGAGCAGTACTTC.